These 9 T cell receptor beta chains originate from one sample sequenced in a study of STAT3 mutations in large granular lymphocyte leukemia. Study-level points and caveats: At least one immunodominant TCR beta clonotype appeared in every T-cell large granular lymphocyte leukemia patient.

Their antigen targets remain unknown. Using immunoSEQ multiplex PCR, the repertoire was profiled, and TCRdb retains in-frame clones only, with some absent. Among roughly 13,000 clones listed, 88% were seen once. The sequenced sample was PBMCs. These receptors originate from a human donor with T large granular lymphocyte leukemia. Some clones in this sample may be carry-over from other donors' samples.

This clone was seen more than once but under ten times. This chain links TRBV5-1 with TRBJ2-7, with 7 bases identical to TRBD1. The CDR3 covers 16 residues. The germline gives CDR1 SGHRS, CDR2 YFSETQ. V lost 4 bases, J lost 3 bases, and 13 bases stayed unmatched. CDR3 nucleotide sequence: TGCGCCAGCAGCACAGGCCCCCGGGACAGCTACTACGAGCAGTACGTC. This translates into CASSTGPRDSYYEQYV.

The CDR3 protein is CASSPGGGARDGYTF. In nucleotides, the CDR3 is TGTGCCAGCAGCCCAGGGGGGGGCGCGCGAGATGGCTACACCTTC. The chain links TRBV5-6 to TRBJ1-2, with 7 bases aligning to TRBD1. The length of the CDR3 is 15 residues. V lost 4 bases, J lost 6 bases, and 12 bases stayed unmatched. The germline V gene has CDR1 SGHDT and CDR2 YYEEEE. The complete variable domain, with remaining parts taken from reference TRBV5-6 and TRBJ1-2, reads DAGVTQSPTHLIKTRGQQVTLRCSPKSGHDTVSWYQQALGQGPQFIFQYYEEEERQRGNFPDRFSGHQFPNYSSELNVNALLLGDSALYLCASSPGGGARDGYTFGSGTRLTVV.

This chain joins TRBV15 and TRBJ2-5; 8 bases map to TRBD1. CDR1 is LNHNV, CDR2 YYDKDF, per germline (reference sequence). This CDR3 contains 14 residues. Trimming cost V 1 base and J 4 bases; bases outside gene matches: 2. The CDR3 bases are TGTGCCACCAGCAGAGGCAGGGGGCTAGAGACCCAGTACTTC. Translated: CATSRGRGLETQYF. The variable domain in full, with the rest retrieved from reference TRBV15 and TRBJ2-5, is DAMVIQNPRYQVTQFGKPVTLSCSQTLNHNVMYWYQQKSSQAPKLLFHYYDKDFNNEADTPDNFQSRRPNTSFCFLDIRSPGLGDTAMYLCATSRGRGLETQYFGPGTRLLVL.

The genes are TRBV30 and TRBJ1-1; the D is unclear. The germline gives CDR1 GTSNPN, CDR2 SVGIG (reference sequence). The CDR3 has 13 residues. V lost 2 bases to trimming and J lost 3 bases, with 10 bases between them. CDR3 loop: CAWSPDLDTEAFF. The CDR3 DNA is TGTGCCTGGAGTCCGGACTTAGACACTGAAGCTTTCTTT.

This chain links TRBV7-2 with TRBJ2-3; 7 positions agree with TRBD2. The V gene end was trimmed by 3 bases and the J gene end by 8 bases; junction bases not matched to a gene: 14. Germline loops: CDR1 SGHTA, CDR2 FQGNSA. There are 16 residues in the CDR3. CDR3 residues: CASSFVRSGARGTQYF. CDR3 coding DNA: TGTGCCAGCAGCTTCGTCCGGAGCGGGGCCCGGGGTACGCAGTATTTT.

This CDR3 is CASSAVQYGHNEQFF. The CDR3 nucleotides read TGCGCCAGCAGTGCGGTCCAGTATGGCCACAATGAGCAGTTCTTC. The chain couples TRBV10-1 to TRBJ2-1; unclear D gene. The V and J ends lost 4 bases and 5 bases respectively, with 15 bases between them. The germline V gene encodes CDR1 WNHNN and CDR2 SYGVQD (reference sequence). The CDR3 is 15 amino acids.

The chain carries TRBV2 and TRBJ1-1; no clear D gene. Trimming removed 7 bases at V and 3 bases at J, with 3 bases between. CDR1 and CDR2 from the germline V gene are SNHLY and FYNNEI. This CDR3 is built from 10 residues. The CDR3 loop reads CASTDTEAFF. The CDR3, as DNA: TGTGCCAGCACCGACACTGAAGCTTTCTTT.

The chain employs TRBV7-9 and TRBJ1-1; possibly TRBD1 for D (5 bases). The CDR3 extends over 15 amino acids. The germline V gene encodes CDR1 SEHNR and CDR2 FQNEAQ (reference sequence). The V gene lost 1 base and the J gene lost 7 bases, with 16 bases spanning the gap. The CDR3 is CASSLVRGEGIEAFF. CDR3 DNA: TGTGCCAGCAGCTTAGTTAGGGGAGAGGGCATTGAAGCTTTCTTT. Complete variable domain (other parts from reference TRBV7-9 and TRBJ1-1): DTGVSQNPRHKITKRGQNVTFRCDPISEHNRLYWYRQTLGQGPEFLTYFQNEAQLEKSRLLSDRFSAERPKGSFSTLEIQRTEQGDSAMYLCASSLVRGEGIEAFFGQGTRLTVV.

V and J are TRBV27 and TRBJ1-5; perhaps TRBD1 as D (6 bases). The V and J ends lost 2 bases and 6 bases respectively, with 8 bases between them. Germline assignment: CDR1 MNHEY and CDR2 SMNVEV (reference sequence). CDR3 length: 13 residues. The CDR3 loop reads CASSLVGAQPQHF. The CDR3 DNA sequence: TGTGCCAGCAGTTTAGTGGGGGCTCAGCCCCAGCATTTT.